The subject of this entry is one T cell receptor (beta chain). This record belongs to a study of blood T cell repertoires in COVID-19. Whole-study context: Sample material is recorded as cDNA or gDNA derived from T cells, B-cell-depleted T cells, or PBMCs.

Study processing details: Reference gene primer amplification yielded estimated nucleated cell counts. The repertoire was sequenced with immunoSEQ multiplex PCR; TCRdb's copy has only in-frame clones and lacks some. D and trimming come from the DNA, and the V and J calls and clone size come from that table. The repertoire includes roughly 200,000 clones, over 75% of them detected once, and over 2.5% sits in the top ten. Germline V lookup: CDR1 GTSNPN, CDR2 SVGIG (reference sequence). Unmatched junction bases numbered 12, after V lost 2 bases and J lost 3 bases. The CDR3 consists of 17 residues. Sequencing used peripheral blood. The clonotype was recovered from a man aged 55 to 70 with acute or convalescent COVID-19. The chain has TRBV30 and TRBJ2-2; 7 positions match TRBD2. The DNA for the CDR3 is TGTGCCTGGAGTTTCGGGGGGAGGGCCCTTCACACCGGGGAGCTGTTTTTT. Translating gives CAWSFGGRALHTGELFF.